This TCR beta chain is drawn from a study of blood T cells in healthy people across ages. Overall study results and limits: Roughly linear age-related decline in beta diversity appeared, significant by age approximately 40.

Then a second PCR, running roughly 7 to 11 cycles, was carried out with a sample-barcoded 5' primer and a J-beta primer mix. Each CDR3 protein is one row after TCRdb ran MiXCR on the 5' RACE reads. The sample includes roughly 790,000 distinct CDR3 sequences, approximately 43% of them seen just once. Germline V CDR1 and CDR2: DFQATT, SNEGSKA (reference sequence). The V gene lost 5 bases and the J gene lost 6 bases, with 20 bases spanning the gap. The CDR3 loop spans 15 amino acids. Turning to this clonotype: Its target is not known.

The material sequenced was blood. This TCR derives from a woman between 55 and 75 years old in good health. The chain carries TRBV20-1 and TRBJ2-1, with D perhaps given as TRBD1 or TRBD2 (6 bases each). The CDR3 sequence is CSAFDGGRPINEQFF. The CDR3 nucleotides are TGCAGTGCTTTCGACGGGGGCCGGCCAATCAATGAGCAGTTCTTC.